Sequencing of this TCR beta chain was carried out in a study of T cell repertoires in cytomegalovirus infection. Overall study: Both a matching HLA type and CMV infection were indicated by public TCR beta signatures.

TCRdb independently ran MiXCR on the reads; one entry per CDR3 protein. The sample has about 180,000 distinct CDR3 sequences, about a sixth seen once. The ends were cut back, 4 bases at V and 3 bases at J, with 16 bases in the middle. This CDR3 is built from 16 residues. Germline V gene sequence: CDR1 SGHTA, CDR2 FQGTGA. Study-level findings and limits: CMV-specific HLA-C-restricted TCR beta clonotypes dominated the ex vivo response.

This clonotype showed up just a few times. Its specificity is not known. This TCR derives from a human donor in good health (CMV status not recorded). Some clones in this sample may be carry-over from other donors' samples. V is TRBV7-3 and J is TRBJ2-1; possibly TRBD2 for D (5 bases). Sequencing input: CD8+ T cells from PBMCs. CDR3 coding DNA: TGTGCCAGCAGCTCCCTTGGAGGATCTCACTACAATGAGCAGTTCTTC. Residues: CASSSLGGSHYNEQFF.